These 32 T cell receptor beta chains were all obtained from the same sample, sequenced in a study of T cell responses to AZD1222 COVID-19 vaccine. Sequenced by immunoSEQ multiplex PCR; TCRdb stores in-frame clones only, minus some. The table shows 150,000 to 200,000 clones, with 90% to 95% occurring only once. The sample consisted of peripheral blood, taken 28 days after the second AZD1222 dose. These receptors all come from an adult who received the AZD1222 COVID-19 vaccine.

The J gene is TRBJ1-1, the V gene TRBV5-1; D remains unclear. From germline, CDR1 is SGHRS and CDR2 YFSETQ. The germline V and J ends were trimmed by 0 bases and 5 bases, with 11 bases remaining between them. The CDR3 is made up of 14 amino acids. The CDR3 loop reads CASSLGTLGTEAFF. CDR3 coding DNA: TGCGCCAGCAGCTTGGGCACCCTGGGGACTGAAGCTTTCTTT.

V usage is TRBV5-4 and J usage is TRBJ1-1, with a tentative D call TRBD1 (6 bases). CDR3 length equals 14 residues. Germline CDR1 reads SGHNT; CDR2 reads YYREEE (reference sequence). The V end lost 0 bases, the J end lost 4 bases, and 10 bases lay between the germline ends. The chain's CDR3 is CASSLDRAITEAFF. As DNA, the CDR3 is TGTGCCAGCAGCTTGGACAGGGCTATCACTGAAGCTTTCTTT.

J is TRBJ1-1 and V is TRBV2, with D unclear. Germline assignment: CDR1 SNHLY and CDR2 FYNNEI. This CDR3 has 14 amino acids. With 4 bases removed from V and 0 bases from J, the gap between germline ends came to 9 bases. This chain's CDR3 is CASSGGRLNTEAFF. The CDR3 DNA sequence: TGTGCCAGCAGTGGAGGTCGGTTGAACACTGAAGCTTTCTTT. The full variable domain, its missing parts supplied by reference TRBV2 and TRBJ1-1, is EPEVTQTPSHQVTQMGQEVILRCVPISNHLYFYWYRQILGQKVEFLVSFYNNEISEKSEIFDDQFSVERPDGSNFTLKIRSTKLEDSAMYFCASSGGRLNTEAFFGQGTRLTVV.

The CDR3: CASSRTTSGLTDTQYF. The CDR3 DNA follows: TGCGCCAGCAGTCGTACCACTAGCGGCCTCACAGATACGCAGTATTTT. The J gene is TRBJ2-3, the V gene TRBV5-1; 8 nucleotides align to TRBD2. Trimming removed 5 bases from V and 2 bases from J; junction bases left unmatched: 10. The germline gives CDR1 SGHRS, CDR2 YFSETQ. This CDR3 is 16 amino acids long.

The chain carries TRBV7-9 and TRBJ1-2; 8 bases agree with TRBD1. Germline V gene sequence: CDR1 SEHNR, CDR2 FQNEAQ (reference sequence). The ends lost 5 bases at V and 8 bases at J; junction bases unmatched: 10. CDR3 length: 14 residues. The CDR3 loop is CASSPDRALFGYTF. In DNA, the CDR3 is TGTGCCAGCAGCCCGGACAGGGCCCTATTCGGCTACACCTTC.

The chain recombines TRBV7-2 with TRBJ1-3; TRBD1 agrees at 8 bases. Germline values: CDR1 SGHTA, CDR2 FQGNSA. V was clipped by 5 bases and J by 3 bases; unmatched bases: 3. CDR3 length: 14 residues. For the CDR3, the DNA is TGTGCCAGCAGCGCACAGGGGGTTGGAAACACCATATATTTT. This sequence encodes CASSAQGVGNTIYF.

The rearrangement joins TRBV12-5 to TRBJ2-7; D not resolved. Germline CDR1 reads LGHNT; CDR2 reads FRNRAP. V lost 1 base and J lost 1, with 8 bases in between. The CDR3 totals 14 residues. The CDR3 loop reads CASGLGLGSYEQYF. Here the CDR3 DNA reads TGTGCTAGTGGTTTGGGGCTAGGTTCCTACGAGCAGTACTTC.

The CDR3: CAISDYPTSGIFSNEQFF. CDR3 in DNA: TGTGCCATCAGTGATTATCCGACTAGCGGGATATTTAGTAATGAGCAGTTCTTC. The V and J genes are TRBV10-3 and TRBJ2-1, with 11 nucleotides matching TRBD2. CDR3 length: 18 residues. The V gene end was trimmed by 3 bases and the J gene end by 7 bases; junction bases not matched to a gene: 14. Looked up from germline, CDR1 is ENHRY and CDR2 is SYGVKD.

This chain uses TRBV30 with TRBJ2-7; either TRBD1 or TRBD2 may fit D (6 bases each). The V gene's germline CDR1 is GTSNPN and CDR2 SVGIG (reference sequence). V was cut by 3 bases and J by 2 bases, with 14 bases left in between. The CDR3 has 14 amino acids. CDR3 bases: TGTGCCTGGAGAGGGGGACTTTCCGCCTACGAGCAGTACTTC. It encodes CAWRGGLSAYEQYF.

This chain links TRBV7-2 with TRBJ2-1; no reliable D call. Trimming stripped 0 bases from V and 6 bases from J, with 9 bases between. Germline assignment: CDR1 SGHTA and CDR2 FQGNSA. The CDR3 contains 14 residues. CDR3 nucleotides: TGTGCCAGCAGCTTAGCGCACACGGCCAATGAGCAGTTCTTC. It yields the protein CASSLAHTANEQFF.

The V call is TRBV25-1, the J call TRBJ2-1, with D tentatively TRBD1 (6 bases). V gave up 7 bases and J gave up 0 bases, with 10 bases separating them. Germline V lookup: CDR1 MGHDK, CDR2 SYGVNS. The CDR3 totals 14 residues. The CDR3 DNA reads as TGTGCCAGCACGCAGGGGTTCTCCTACAATGAGCAGTTCTTC. Translating it yields CASTQGFSYNEQFF.

CDR3 sequence reads: CASSQGWGQDSGYTF. The CDR3 nucleotides are TGCGCCAGCAGCCAAGGGTGGGGACAGGACTCTGGCTACACCTTC. The gene calls are TRBV4-1 and TRBJ1-2; 8 positions match TRBD1. This CDR3 is built from 15 residues. Germline CDR1 is MGHRA and CDR2 is YSYEKL. V shed 1 base, J shed 7 bases, and the junction held 8 bases outside the gene matches.

The chain employs TRBV15 and TRBJ2-2, with 9 nucleotides matching TRBD2. V gave up 0 bases and J gave up 6 bases; unmatched junction bases: 8. The CDR3 spans 17 residues. Germline V gene data show CDR1 as LNHNV and CDR2 as YYDKDF (reference sequence). The CDR3 bases are TGTGCCACCAGCAGAGATTTGGCTAGCGGGAAGTCCGGGGAGCTGTTTTTT. Encoded protein: CATSRDLASGKSGELFF. The whole variable domain, filled in from reference TRBV15 and TRBJ2-2, reads DAMVIQNPRYQVTQFGKPVTLSCSQTLNHNVMYWYQQKSSQAPKLLFHYYDKDFNNEADTPDNFQSRRPNTSFCFLDIRSPGLGDTAMYLCATSRDLASGKSGELFFGEGSRLTVL.

This chain joins TRBV5-1 and TRBJ1-2; 9 nucleotides align to TRBD1. The germline V gene encodes CDR1 SGHRS and CDR2 YFSETQ. The V segment lost 8 bases and the J segment 8 bases; nucleotides outside the gene matches: 10. The CDR3 is made up of 13 amino acids. CDR3 in amino acids: CASSGTGMDGYTF. CDR3 bases: TGCGCCAGTTCCGGGACAGGGATGGACGGCTACACCTTC.

The chain links TRBV7-9 to TRBJ1-1; D perhaps matches TRBD1 (5 bases). The CDR3 runs to 17 residues. Germline loops: CDR1 SEHNR, CDR2 FQNEAQ (reference sequence). Trimming cost V 4 bases and J 6 bases, with 24 bases left between them. CDR3: CASSSTASTVTVPEAFF. In nucleotides, the CDR3 is TGTGCCAGCAGCTCCACCGCTTCGACAGTGACGGTTCCTGAAGCTTTCTTT.

The chain joins TRBV14 to TRBJ2-1, with D perhaps matching TRBD2 (6 bases). Germline CDR1 is SGHDN and CDR2 is FVKESK. The V end was cut by 1 base, the J end by 4 bases, with 11 bases between. This CDR3 has 15 residues. The CDR3 loop is CASSQVIAAYNEQFF. The CDR3 DNA is TGTGCCAGCAGCCAAGTAATAGCGGCGTACAATGAGCAGTTCTTC.

This sequence joins TRBV6-6 and TRBJ2-2; D is unresolved. CDR1 and CDR2 (germline): MNHNY, SVGAGI (reference sequence). Trimming removed 5 bases from V and 5 bases from J, with 9 bases in between. The CDR3 runs 13 residues. The CDR3 DNA reads TGTGCCAGCAGTCCCTCGCGGACCGGGGAGCTGTTTTTT. This codes for CASSPSRTGELFF.

V usage is TRBV3-1 (or the pseudogene TRBV3-2) and J usage is TRBJ2-1, with 7 bases lining up with TRBD1. CDR1 and CDR2 from the germline V gene are LGHDT and YNNKEL (reference sequence). This CDR3 spans 14 amino acids. Trimming at V came to 3 bases and at J to 9 bases, leaving 8 bases not matched to a gene. In nucleotides, the CDR3 is TGTGCCAGCAGCCAGCAAATACGGGACAGTGAGCAGTTCTTC. This codes for CASSQQIRDSEQFF.

V and J are TRBV5-1 and TRBJ1-4, with D maybe TRBD1 (6 bases). Trimming shortened V by 4 bases and J by 7 bases, and 14 bases separated the two germline ends. Germline CDR1 and CDR2: SGHRS and YFSETQ. CDR3 length equals 14 residues. Written as DNA, the CDR3 is TGCGCCAGCAGCCTACAGGGTTTGCGTGAAAAACTGTTTTTT. Amino acid sequence: CASSLQGLREKLFF.

This chain uses TRBV27 with TRBJ1-4; tentatively, D is TRBD1 (5 bases). V was pared by 0 bases and J by 8 bases, with 19 bases between. CDR1 MNHEY and CDR2 SMNVEV come from the germline V gene (reference sequence). The CDR3 runs to 17 residues. CDR3 sequence (DNA): TGTGCCAGCAGTTTATCGAAAGGGGCAGGGAGGCGGGAAAAACTGTTTTTT. This sequence encodes CASSLSKGAGRREKLFF.

The J gene is TRBJ1-2, the V gene TRBV30; 7 bases are shared with TRBD1. CDR1 and CDR2 (germline): GTSNPN, SVGIG (reference sequence). There are 12 residues in the CDR3. The V gene end was trimmed by 2 bases and the J gene end by 7 bases; junction bases not matched to a gene: 4. DNA for the CDR3: TGTGCCTGGAGTAAAAACAGGGGTGGCTACACCTTC. Protein sequence: CAWSKNRGGYTF.

The chain uses TRBV3-1 (or the pseudogene TRBV3-2) and TRBJ2-5; 7 nucleotides agree with TRBD2. Germline V lookup: CDR1 LGHDT, CDR2 YNNKEL (reference sequence). The CDR3 loop spans 18 amino acids. V shed 0 bases, J shed 1 base, and the junction held 11 bases outside the gene matches. CDR3 region: CASSQERRSSGIQETQYF. The CDR3 coding sequence is TGTGCCAGCAGCCAAGAAAGAAGGTCTAGCGGTATCCAAGAGACCCAGTACTTC.

The table lists this clone with a count of one. The rearrangement uses TRBV7-9 and TRBJ1-5; D perhaps matches TRBD1 (6 bases). CDR1 is SEHNR and CDR2 is FQNEAQ in the germline V gene (reference sequence). The CDR3 loop spans 16 amino acids. Trimming shortened V by 5 bases and J by 4 bases, and 18 bases separated the two germline ends. The CDR3 here is CASSVTGLGGNQPQHF. CDR3 bases: TGTGCCAGCAGCGTGACAGGTTTAGGAGGTAATCAGCCCCAGCATTTT. The full variable domain, completed using reference TRBV7-9 and TRBJ1-5, is DTGVSQNPRHKITKRGQNVTFRCDPISEHNRLYWYRQTLGQGPEFLTYFQNEAQLEKSRLLSDRFSAERPKGSFSTLEIQRTEQGDSAMYLCASSVTGLGGNQPQHFGDGTRLSIL.

This clone was seen just once. The chain is built from TRBV5-4 and TRBJ1-2; no reliable D call. The CDR3 sequence is 13 residues long. Germline V CDR1 and CDR2: SGHNT, YYREEE (reference sequence). V lost 6 bases, J lost 14 bases, and 23 bases lay in between. CDR3 DNA sequence: TGTGCCAGCAATAGCGGCCTTCTGAACCACTCGACCTTC. Protein sequence: CASNSGLLNHSTF.

The chain uses TRBV18 and TRBJ2-7, with 7 bases matching TRBD1. The CDR3 covers 17 residues. Germline values: CDR1 KGHSH, CDR2 LQKENI. V lost 3 bases to trimming and J lost 4 bases; unmatched junction nucleotides: 15. The CDR3 DNA follows: TGTGCCAGCTCACCCGGGACAGAACTCCGTCGACCTTACGAGCAGTACTTC. Protein: CASSPGTELRRPYEQYF.

This rearrangement joins TRBV28 to TRBJ1-2, with D uncertain. V dropped 4 bases and J dropped 2 bases, with 11 bases sitting between them. CDR1 is MDHEN, CDR2 SYDVKM, per germline. The CDR3 loop spans 14 amino acids. The CDR3 region is CASSWAASNYGYTF. Here the CDR3 DNA reads TGTGCCAGCAGTTGGGCGGCAAGCAACTATGGCTACACCTTC.

This clone was seen a handful of times. Other DNA sequences in the sample encode the same CDR3. The rearrangement joins TRBV12-3 or TRBV12-4 to TRBJ2-7, with 7 bases identical to TRBD1. Trimming took 5 bases from V and 4 from J; bases not matched to a gene: 5. The CDR3 runs 13 residues. As DNA, the CDR3 is TGTGCCAGCAGTAGGAACAGGGGTTACGAGCAGTACTTC. Translated: CASSRNRGYEQYF.

The V call is TRBV11-2, the J call TRBJ1-1; tentatively, D is TRBD1 (6 bases). The CDR3 loop spans 16 amino acids. V was trimmed by 3 bases and J by 0 bases, leaving 14 bases between them. The germline V gene encodes CDR1 SGHAT and CDR2 FQNNGV. The CDR3 bases are TGTGCCAGCAGCTTCCCGGACAGCGCCATGAACACTGAAGCTTTCTTT. It specifies CASSFPDSAMNTEAFF. Together with reference TRBV11-2 and TRBJ1-1, the CDR3 gives the full variable domain: EAGVAQSPRYKIIEKRQSVAFWCNPISGHATLYWYQQILGQGPKLLIQFQNNGVVDDSQLPKDRFSAERLKGVDSTLKIQPAKLEDSAVYLCASSFPDSAMNTEAFFGQGTRLTVV.

The chain recombines TRBV24-1 with TRBJ2-1, with TRBD2 as a possible D gene (6 bases). Trimming removed 0 bases at V and 10 bases at J, with 9 bases between. This CDR3 has 13 residues. CDR1 KGHDR and CDR2 SFDVKD come from the germline V gene. The CDR3 DNA reads TGTGCCACCAGTGATTTGATGAGCGGGGAGCAGTTCTTC. Protein sequence: CATSDLMSGEQFF.

The genes are TRBV28 and TRBJ1-4; D ambiguous. The CDR3 spans 14 residues. CDR1 and CDR2 from the germline V gene are MDHEN and SYDVKM. V was clipped by 7 bases and J by 4 bases, with 13 bases between them. The CDR3 DNA is TGTGCCAGCAACTACCAAGGACTTAATGAAAAACTGTTTTTT. This gives the protein CASNYQGLNEKLFF.

V is TRBV6-6 and J is TRBJ1-2; perhaps TRBD1 as D (6 bases). V lost 8 bases, J lost 4 bases, and 11 bases lay in between. CDR1 MNHNY and CDR2 SVGAGI come from the germline V gene (reference sequence). The CDR3 has 12 amino acids. The CDR3 region has the DNA TGTGCCAGCGGAGGACAGCCCTATGGCTACACCTTC. This encodes CASGGQPYGYTF.

The chain joins TRBV11-3 to TRBJ2-2; TRBD1 aligns across 7 bases. The CDR3 extends over 16 amino acids. V lost 4 bases, J lost 1 base, and 6 bases stayed unmatched. From germline, CDR1 is SGHNT and CDR2 YENEEA. The CDR3 DNA follows: TGTGCCAGCAGCTCCTTACAGGGGAAGAACACCGGGGAGCTGTTTTTT. Protein sequence: CASSSLQGKNTGELFF.